One sample yielded the 30 T cell receptor beta chains listed below, sequenced in a study of blood T cell repertoires in COVID-19. Clones were sequenced by immunoSEQ multiplex PCR, and TCRdb holds only the in-frame ones, with some missing. The repertoire holds 200,000 to 250,000 clones, with 80% to 90% as singletons. The sequenced material came from PBMCs or T cells enriched from blood (not recorded which). These receptors all stem from a man aged 45-65 years who had been exposed to COVID-19.

The chain employs TRBV28 and TRBJ1-3; 10 bases agree with TRBD1. The ends lost 5 bases at V and 2 bases at J; junction bases unmatched: 6. Per the germline V gene, CDR1 is MDHEN and CDR2 is SYDVKM. The CDR3 consists of 16 residues. The chain's CDR3 is CASSHRQGAAGNTIYF. The CDR3 DNA reads as TGTGCCAGCAGTCACCGACAGGGGGCGGCTGGAAACACCATATATTTT.

A single count supports this clone. This chain joins TRBV5-1 and TRBJ2-3, with 11 bases identical to TRBD2. CDR3 length: 17 residues. Germline-derived CDR1 and CDR2 are SGHRS and YFSETQ. Trimming cost V 3 bases and J 1 base; bases outside gene matches: 7. The CDR3 DNA is TGCGCCAGCAGCTCTTGGACTAGCGGGTACGGCACAGATACGCAGTATTTT. Protein product: CASSSWTSGYGTDTQYF.

This chain joins TRBV4-1 and TRBJ1-5, with 7 bases lining up with TRBD1. The CDR3 sequence is 15 residues long. The J segment lost 4 bases and the V segment lost 0 bases, leaving 3 bases of the junction unmatched. Germline values: CDR1 MGHRA, CDR2 YSYEKL. The CDR3 nucleotides read TGCGCCAGCAGCCAAGATGGGACAGCGAATCAGCCCCAGCATTTT. Residues: CASSQDGTANQPQHF.

With regard to this clone: Other DNA sequences in this sample translate to the same CDR3. This rearrangement joins TRBV18 to TRBJ1-1; 8 bases line up with TRBD1. The junction had 3 bases not matched to a gene; V was cut back by 6 bases and J by 0 bases. The CDR3 has 14 residues. Germline V gene data show CDR1 as KGHSH and CDR2 as LQKENI. CDR3 in DNA: TGTGCCAGCTCTCCGGACAGGGTGAACACTGAAGCTTTCTTT. It codes for CASSPDRVNTEAFF.

This chain uses TRBV3-1 (or the pseudogene TRBV3-2) with TRBJ2-7; D perhaps matches TRBD2 (6 bases). V lost 1 base and J lost 7, with 17 bases in between. Looked up from germline, CDR1 is LGHDT and CDR2 is YNNKEL (reference sequence). The CDR3 totals 15 residues. This CDR3 is CASSQGQPARGEQYV. The CDR3, as DNA: TGTGCCAGCAGCCAAGGTCAACCCGCCCGGGGGGAGCAGTACGTC.

The rearrangement uses TRBV3-1 (or the pseudogene TRBV3-2) and TRBJ1-1; tentative D call: TRBD1 (6 bases). Germline values: CDR1 LGHDT, CDR2 YNNKEL (reference sequence). The CDR3 is made up of 15 amino acids. The ends were cut back, 4 bases at V and 3 bases at J, with 15 bases in the middle. The CDR3 bases are TGTGCCAGCAGCCCCGGGACACCTGGGGACACTGAAGCTTTCTTT. This encodes CASSPGTPGDTEAFF.

The V and J genes are TRBV9 and TRBJ2-3; 7 positions match TRBD2. Germline CDR1 is SGDLS and CDR2 is YYNGEE. V lost 0 bases and J lost 2; bases outside the gene matches: 6. CDR3 length: 16 residues. The CDR3 is CASSVGASGYTDTQYF. In DNA, the CDR3 is TGTGCCAGCAGCGTAGGCGCTAGCGGTTACACAGATACGCAGTATTTT.

V and J are TRBV28 and TRBJ2-7, with 11 positions matching TRBD2. V lost 3 bases, J lost 7 bases, and 14 bases stayed unmatched. CDR1 and CDR2 from the germline V gene are MDHEN and SYDVKM. The CDR3 spans 17 residues. The DNA for the CDR3 is TGTGCCAGCAGTTTCCGTTTCCCTAGCGGGAGGACGCCGGAGCAGTACGTC. This translates into CASSFRFPSGRTPEQYV.

The rearrangement links TRBV9 to TRBJ2-2; D might be TRBD2 (7 bases). Trimming shortened V by 0 bases and J by 0 bases, and 18 bases separated the two germline ends. The CDR3 runs to 19 residues. Germline assignment: CDR1 SGDLS and CDR2 YYNGEE. For the CDR3, the DNA is TGTGCCAGCAGCGTAGGAGGGGGGGACTACCTACCGAACACCGGGGAGCTGTTTTTT. Protein product: CASSVGGGDYLPNTGELFF.

The rearrangement joins TRBV11-2 to TRBJ1-1; a weak D match, TRBD1 (5 bases). V gave up 7 bases and J gave up 5 bases, with 17 bases separating them. Germline V CDR1 and CDR2: SGHAT, FQNNGV. This CDR3 spans 14 amino acids. CDR3 sequence reads: CASTQTWDWTEAFF. In nucleotides, the CDR3 is TGTGCCAGCACTCAAACTTGGGACTGGACTGAAGCTTTCTTT.

CDR3 DNA: TGCGCCAGCAGCAATCCAGGGTCTACTAATGAAAAACTGTTTTTT. It encodes CASSNPGSTNEKLFF. The chain combines TRBV5-1 with TRBJ1-4, with a tentative D call TRBD1 (5 bases). The CDR3 loop spans 15 amino acids. Trimming removed 4 bases at V and 2 bases at J, with 12 bases between. Germline V gene data show CDR1 as SGHRS and CDR2 as YFSETQ.

This clone appeared a single time. V usage is TRBV7-8 and J usage is TRBJ2-1; TRBD2 aligns across 7 bases. This CDR3 spans 16 amino acids. V gave up 1 base and J gave up 12 bases; unmatched junction bases: 15. The V gene's germline CDR1 is SGHVS and CDR2 FQNEAQ. The CDR3 loop reads CASSLELASLHLGQFF. The CDR3 DNA reads as TGTGCCAGCAGCTTAGAACTAGCGTCACTTCATCTAGGGCAGTTCTTC.

The chain combines TRBV9 with TRBJ1-1; 12 positions match TRBD1. The CDR3 covers 16 residues. The ends lost 2 bases at V and 5 bases at J; junction bases unmatched: 7. Germline V gene data show CDR1 as SGDLS and CDR2 as YYNGEE. The CDR3 DNA reads as TGTGCCAGCAGCGTGGGGACAGGGGGCGCTGGGACTGAAGCTTTCTTT. Translation gives CASSVGTGGAGTEAFF.

The chain links TRBV15 to TRBJ1-4; a weak D match, TRBD1 (5 bases). The CDR3 has 15 amino acids. Germline V gene sequence: CDR1 LNHNV, CDR2 YYDKDF (reference sequence). Deletions cut 0 bases from V and 7 bases from J, with 12 bases between. The CDR3 DNA reads as TGTGCCACCAGCAGAGATGGAGACAGTTTTGAAAAACTGTTTTTT. This translates into CATSRDGDSFEKLFF.

This clone was seen a few times. The rearrangement uses TRBV27 and TRBJ1-2; TRBD1 agrees at 9 bases. The V segment lost 1 base and the J segment 8 bases; nucleotides outside the gene matches: 8. The CDR3 runs to 15 residues. Germline V lookup: CDR1 MNHEY, CDR2 SMNVEV (reference sequence). This CDR3 is CASSLFPDRGEGYTF. CDR3 coding DNA: TGTGCCAGCAGTTTATTCCCCGACAGGGGGGAAGGCTACACCTTC.

J is TRBJ1-3 and V is TRBV7-9; TRBD1 is a possible D gene (6 bases). CDR1 SEHNR and CDR2 FQNEAQ come from the germline V gene (reference sequence). V was shortened by 5 bases and J by 3 bases, with 14 bases between the two germline ends. The CDR3 totals 15 residues. Here the CDR3 DNA reads TGTGCCAGCAGCGGGTTAGGACAGTTTGGAAACACCATATATTTT. This sequence encodes CASSGLGQFGNTIYF.

The chain has TRBV5-1 and TRBJ1-3, with a weak D call TRBD1 (5 bases). This CDR3 is 16 amino acids long. Germline V lookup: CDR1 SGHRS, CDR2 YFSETQ. Trimming removed 4 bases at V and 0 bases at J, with 14 bases between. The CDR3 DNA reads TGCGCCAGCAGCCCCGCCGCAGGGTTCTCTGGAAACACCATATATTTT. This encodes CASSPAAGFSGNTIYF.

V gene TRBV6-5 combines with J gene TRBJ1-2, with TRBD1 matching over 7 bases. The junction had 6 bases not matched to a gene; V was cut back by 7 bases and J by 4 bases. Germline lookup yields CDR1 MNHEY and CDR2 SVGAGI. The CDR3 totals 13 residues. The CDR3 DNA reads as TGTGCCAGCATCCAGGGGGATGTCTATGGCTACACCTTC. It encodes CASIQGDVYGYTF.

CDR3 in DNA: TGTGCCAGCAGCTTCGGGGGGTCGTGGGGCTACACCTTC. This codes for CASSFGGSWGYTF. This chain joins TRBV5-4 and TRBJ1-2; D is possibly TRBD1 (5 bases). Per the germline V gene, CDR1 is SGHNT and CDR2 is YYREEE (reference sequence). The CDR3 consists of 13 residues. Between the trimmed V and J ends, which lost 2 bases and 8 bases, there was a span of 13 bases.

The chain uses TRBV24-1 and TRBJ2-1; 7 positions agree with TRBD1. After removal of 4 bases from V and 9 bases from J, the junction contained 8 bases not matched to a gene. This CDR3 comprises 14 residues. Germline assignment: CDR1 KGHDR and CDR2 SFDVKD. The CDR3 here is CATSDYVRDSEQFF. DNA of the CDR3: TGTGCCACCAGTGACTATGTGAGGGACAGTGAGCAGTTCTTC.

V is TRBV6-1 and J is TRBJ1-1; D is uncertain. The CDR3 covers 15 residues. In germline, CDR1 is MNHNS, CDR2 SASEGT. The ends were cut back, 5 bases at V and 1 base at J, with 14 bases in the middle. The CDR3 is CASSFRVSANTEAFF. In nucleotides, the CDR3 is TGTGCCAGCAGTTTTCGGGTTTCAGCGAACACTGAAGCTTTCTTT.

The chain uses TRBV19 and TRBJ1-5, with D maybe TRBD1 (5 bases). V was cut by 8 bases and J by 5 bases, with 16 bases left in between. This CDR3 is built from 14 residues. Germline CDR1 reads LNHDA; CDR2 reads SQIVND (reference sequence). The DNA for the CDR3 is TGTGCCAGTGTCTCAGGGAGCGGGGATCAGCCCCAGCATTTT. It translates to CASVSGSGDQPQHF. Combining the CDR3 with reference TRBV19 and TRBJ1-5 gives the whole variable domain DGGITQSPKYLFRKEGQNVTLSCEQNLNHDAMYWYRQDPGQGLRLIYYSQIVNDFQKGDIAEGYSVSREKKESFPLTVTSAQKNPTAFYLCASVSGSGDQPQHFGDGTRLSIL.

This CDR3 reads CAWSVGTSVLNEQFF. The CDR3 bases are TGTGCCTGGAGTGTAGGGACTAGCGTGCTCAATGAGCAGTTCTTC. The rearrangement uses TRBV30 and TRBJ2-1; 10 positions agree with TRBD2. Germline assignment: CDR1 GTSNPN and CDR2 SVGIG (reference sequence). This CDR3 is built from 15 residues. V lost 0 bases and J lost 6; bases outside the gene matches: 5.

V gene TRBV11-2 combines with J gene TRBJ1-1; no clear D. Germline V gene sequence: CDR1 SGHAT, CDR2 FQNNGV. Trimming shortened V by 4 bases and J by 1 base, and 10 bases separated the two germline ends. This CDR3 contains 14 residues. The CDR3 loop reads CASSSRPGNTEAFF. The CDR3 region has the DNA TGTGCCAGCAGCTCACGACCGGGGAACACTGAAGCTTTCTTT.

The chain employs TRBV19 and TRBJ2-2; D is possibly TRBD2 (5 bases). Germline V lookup: CDR1 LNHDA, CDR2 SQIVND (reference sequence). The CDR3 contains 19 residues. V was trimmed by 3 bases and J by 3 bases, leaving 23 bases between them. The chain's CDR3 is CASSIQKEVTRTHTGELFF. The CDR3 nucleotides are TGTGCCAGTAGTATTCAGAAGGAGGTTACTAGGACTCACACCGGGGAGCTGTTTTTT.

The J gene is TRBJ2-3, the V gene TRBV30, with TRBD2 matching over 12 bases. The germline gives CDR1 GTSNPN, CDR2 SVGIG (reference sequence). The CDR3 consists of 13 residues. The V gene end was trimmed by 4 bases and the J gene end by 6 bases; junction bases not matched to a gene: 2. The CDR3 loop is CAWTSGGADTQYF. The DNA for the CDR3 is TGTGCCTGGACTAGCGGGGGGGCGGATACGCAGTATTTT.

V and J are TRBV5-1 and TRBJ2-1; tentative D call: TRBD2 (6 bases). The CDR3 is made up of 14 amino acids. V lost 0 bases, J lost 6 bases, and 10 bases lay in between. Germline V gene sequence: CDR1 SGHRS, CDR2 YFSETQ. The CDR3 here is CASSLGQTSNEQFF. The DNA of the CDR3 is TGCGCCAGCAGCTTGGGACAGACTAGCAATGAGCAGTTCTTC. Looking up the rest from reference TRBV5-1 and TRBJ2-1 gives the full variable domain: KAGVTQTPRYLIKTRGQQVTLSCSPISGHRSVSWYQQTPGQGLQFLFEYFSETQRNKGNFPGRFSGRQFSNSRSEMNVSTLELGDSALYLCASSLGQTSNEQFFGPGTRLTVL.

There are a few counts of this clone. CDR3 in DNA: TGTGCCAGCAGCGGATACTGGACAGCAAGCTACGAGCAGTACTTC. Translating it yields CASSGYWTASYEQYF. The rearrangement links TRBV4-2 to TRBJ2-7, with D possibly matching TRBD1 (6 bases). V lost 5 bases, J lost 3 bases, and 17 bases lay in between. Per the germline V gene, CDR1 is LGHNA and CDR2 is YNFKEQ. This CDR3 region has 15 residues.

The chain employs TRBV5-6 and TRBJ2-7; possibly TRBD2 for D (6 bases). The CDR3 extends over 15 amino acids. Germline-derived CDR1 and CDR2 are SGHDT and YYEEEE. The germline V and J ends were trimmed by 2 bases and 0 bases, with 12 bases remaining between them. The CDR3 DNA is TGTGCCAGCAGCTTCTCTGCGGGACTCTCCTACGAGCAGTACTTC. Its translation: CASSFSAGLSYEQYF. Variable domain in full (rest from reference TRBV5-6 and TRBJ2-7): DAGVTQSPTHLIKTRGQQVTLRCSPKSGHDTVSWYQQALGQGPQFIFQYYEEEERQRGNFPDRFSGHQFPNYSSELNVNALLLGDSALYLCASSFSAGLSYEQYFGPGTRLTVT.

This clone was found a few times. Here the CDR3 DNA reads TGTGCCAGCAGCCAAGAGGGGAGAGAGCTGTTTTTT. It yields the protein CASSQEGRELFF. This chain connects TRBV3-1 (or the pseudogene TRBV3-2) to TRBJ2-2; TRBD2 is a possible D gene (5 bases). The CDR3 is made up of 12 amino acids. Germline V gene sequence: CDR1 LGHDT, CDR2 YNNKEL (reference sequence). V lost 0 bases and J lost 11, with 7 bases in between.